This paragraph reports one TCR beta chain. Its antigen is as yet unknown. J lost 2 bases, V lost 6 bases, and 10 bases had no gene match. This CDR3 spans 16 amino acids. PBMCs were derived from roughly 10 ml fresh peripheral blood. The sample originates from a study of T cells in Graves' hyperthyroidism and ophthalmopathy. Study-wide results and limits: Blood also held most thyroid clonotypes expanded beyond 0.001. Separating ophthalmopathy from stable hyperthyroidism was achieved by a 13 V-J model.

From RNA transcripts, TCR beta CDR3 regions were amplified. During a first-round RT-PCR of the TCR CDR3, the HTBI primer set was used. TCRdb re-called the multiplex PCR reads through MiXCR, storing one row per CDR3 protein. The sample consists of roughly 560,000 distinct CDR3 sequences, 14% to 15% of them appearing once. Input material: blood. The genes are TRBV12-3 or TRBV12-4 and TRBJ2-7, with 10 positions matching TRBD2. The sequence was obtained from a middle-aged woman with Graves' ophthalmopathy. As DNA, the CDR3 is TGTGCCAGCAGGTATTCTAGCGGGGGCAACCCCTACGAGCAGTACTTC. This codes for CASRYSSGGNPYEQYF.